These 5 T cell receptor beta chains came from one sample sequenced in a study of OX40 agonist ivuxolimab in advanced cancers. Libraries were prepared by immunoSEQ multiplex PCR; TCRdb keeps only in-frame clonotypes and omits some of them. Among about 85,000 clones listed, 80% to 90% were seen once. The sequences come from CD4+ or CD8+ T cells sorted from blood, collected in a trial of the OX40 agonist ivuxolimab. The receptors originated from an adult with an advanced solid tumor such as melanoma, head and neck, liver or kidney cancer.

This chain uses TRBV20-1 with TRBJ1-2, with D maybe TRBD1 (6 bases). CDR1 DFQATT and CDR2 SNEGSKA come from the germline V gene (reference sequence). Trimming removed 7 bases from V and 6 bases from J, with 12 bases in between. The CDR3 is made up of 11 amino acids. For the CDR3, the DNA is TGCAGTGAGGGGGAAGTTGATGGCTACACCTTC. Protein: CSEGEVDGYTF.

V usage is TRBV7-2 and J usage is TRBJ1-2, with D perhaps matching TRBD1 (5 bases). The CDR3 has 17 residues. The V and J ends lost 1 base and 8 bases respectively, with 23 bases between them. Germline V gene lookup returns CDR1 SGHTA and CDR2 FQGNSA. The CDR3 spells CASSLGPWQGEQQGYTF. The DNA of the CDR3 is TGTGCCAGCAGCTTAGGACCTTGGCAGGGAGAGCAGCAAGGCTACACCTTC.

V is TRBV5-1 and J is TRBJ2-5; TRBD1 is a possible D gene (5 bases). CDR1 is SGHRS, CDR2 YFSETQ, per germline. CDR3 size: 12 residues. V was shortened by 4 bases and J by 5 bases, with 9 bases between the two germline ends. CDR3 sequence (DNA): TGCGCCAGCAGCAACTCAGGGGAGACCCAGTACTTC. Protein product: CASSNSGETQYF.

This chain connects TRBV30 to TRBJ2-3; D gene unclear. V lost 7 bases and J lost 2, with 7 bases in between. Germline values: CDR1 GTSNPN, CDR2 SVGIG (reference sequence). The CDR3 totals 11 residues. As DNA, the CDR3 is TGTGCCTTGGGGATCACAGATACGCAGTATTTT. Translated, it gives CALGITDTQYF.

This clone has more than one count but fewer than ten. The gene calls are TRBV2 and TRBJ2-2; TRBD2 matches 7 bases. This CDR3 spans 18 amino acids. V lost 2 bases to trimming and J lost 5 bases; unmatched junction nucleotides: 14. Germline CDR1 and CDR2: SNHLY and FYNNEI. CDR3 amino acids: CASSEQYGGIKVTGELFF. CDR3 DNA: TGTGCCAGCAGTGAACAGTACGGGGGGATCAAGGTAACCGGGGAGCTGTTTTTT.